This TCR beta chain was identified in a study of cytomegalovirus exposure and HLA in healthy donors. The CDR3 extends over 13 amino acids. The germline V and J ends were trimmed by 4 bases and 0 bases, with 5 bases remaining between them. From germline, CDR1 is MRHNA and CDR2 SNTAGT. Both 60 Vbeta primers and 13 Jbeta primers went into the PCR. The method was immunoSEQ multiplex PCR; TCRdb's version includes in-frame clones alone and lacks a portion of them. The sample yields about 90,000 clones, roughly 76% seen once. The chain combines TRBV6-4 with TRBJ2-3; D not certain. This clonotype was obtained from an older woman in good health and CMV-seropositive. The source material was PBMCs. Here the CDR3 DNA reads TGTGCCAGCAGTGTTTCTAGCACAGATACGCAGTATTTT. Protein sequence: CASSVSSTDTQYF.